The 10 T cell receptor beta chains listed next were all sequenced from one sample in a study of T-cell reconstitution after alpha-beta-depleted transplantation in children. Preparation of the TCRbeta library was carried out with unique molecular identifiers. TCRdb reprocessed the PCR reads via MiXCR and lists one record per CDR3 protein. In the table there are just over 950,000 distinct CDR3 sequences, 25% to 35% of which are singletons. The sequences come from PBMCs, mostly from graft donor cells, collected 360 days after TCRalphabeta/CD19-depleted stem cell transplant. The receptors shown here come from a boy under two years old who had a stem cell transplant for SCID, so the T cells may come from the graft donor.

The chain recombines TRBV20-1 with TRBJ1-1; TRBD1 is a possible D gene (5 bases). Per germline, CDR1 DFQATT and CDR2 SNEGSKA (reference sequence). The CDR3 spans 15 residues. With 6 bases removed from V and 3 bases from J, the gap between germline ends came to 20 bases. The CDR3 DNA is TGCAGTGCCCGCTTCCGCGGGGCTGTGGACACTGAAGCTTTCTTT. This codes for CSARFRGAVDTEAFF.

The rearrangement links TRBV5-1 to TRBJ2-7; weak D call: TRBD1 (5 bases). The V gene's germline CDR1 is SGHRS and CDR2 YFSETQ. V lost 0 bases, J lost 1 base, and 14 bases lay in between. CDR3 size: 16 residues. CDR3 in amino acids: CASSLAVGRVSYEQYF. Here the CDR3 DNA reads TGCGCCAGCAGCTTGGCGGTTGGCAGGGTTTCCTACGAGCAGTACTTC.

This clonotype was observed a single time. The gene calls are TRBV10-3 and TRBJ2-3, with TRBD2 identical over 9 bases. Germline trimming cut 0 bases from V and 2 bases from J; bases unmatched to any gene: 6. Germline CDR1 ENHRY, CDR2 SYGVKD. This CDR3 has 17 amino acids. The CDR3 region has the DNA TGTGCCATCAGTGAGTCCCTAGCGGGGCGCTCCACAGATACGCAGTATTTT. Residues: CAISESLAGRSTDTQYF.

J is TRBJ2-5 and V is TRBV20-1, with D possibly TRBD1 on 6 matching bases. Trimming shortened V by 5 bases and J by 2 bases, and 12 bases separated the two germline ends. The CDR3 runs to 13 residues. CDR1 DFQATT and CDR2 SNEGSKA come from the germline V gene (reference sequence). CDR3 residues: CSARQALQETQYF. The DNA of the CDR3 is TGCAGTGCTCGACAGGCCTTGCAAGAGACCCAGTACTTC.

The CDR3 is CASSLSLALNNEQFF. The CDR3 DNA reads as TGTGCCAGCAGCTTATCACTAGCGCTGAACAATGAGCAGTTCTTC. The chain employs TRBV7-2 and TRBJ2-1; TRBD2 matches 7 bases. The germline V gene encodes CDR1 SGHTA and CDR2 FQGNSA. The CDR3 has 15 residues. After removal of 2 bases from V and 5 bases from J, the junction contained 6 bases not matched to a gene. The variable domain in full, with the rest retrieved from reference TRBV7-2 and TRBJ2-1, is GAGVSQSPSNKVTEKGKDVELRCDPISGHTALYWYRQSLGQGLEFLIYFQGNSAPDKSGLPSDRFSAERTGGSVSTLTIQRTQQEDSAVYLCASSLSLALNNEQFFGPGTRLTVL.

V usage is TRBV5-1 and J usage is TRBJ2-4; no reliable D call. Germline V lookup: CDR1 SGHRS, CDR2 YFSETQ. V was cut by 6 bases and J by 3 bases, with 16 bases left in between. The CDR3 sequence is 15 residues long. Here the CDR3 reads CASTPTGVGKNIQYF. The CDR3 nucleotides are TGCGCCAGCACCCCCACTGGGGTGGGCAAAAACATTCAGTACTTC.

CDR3 coding DNA: TGCGCCAGCAGCTTGGACAGGGATGAATACAATGAGCAGTTCTTC. Its protein is CASSLDRDEYNEQFF. The V gene is TRBV5-1, the J gene TRBJ2-1; D may be TRBD1 (6 bases). V was shortened by 0 bases and J by 4 bases, with 11 bases between the two germline ends. CDR1 is SGHRS, CDR2 YFSETQ, per germline. This CDR3 region has 15 residues.

This clonotype was observed at least ten times. The V gene is TRBV7-3, the J gene TRBJ2-2; D is unclear. The CDR3 extends over 12 amino acids. Trimming removed 5 bases at V and 6 bases at J, with 7 bases between. CDR1 and CDR2 from the germline V gene are SGHTA and FQGTGA. The CDR3 region is CASSPRSGELFF. Here the CDR3 DNA reads TGTGCCAGCAGCCCCCGGTCCGGGGAGCTGTTTTTT.

This rearrangement joins TRBV12-3 or TRBV12-4 to TRBJ2-5; D is unresolved. Trimming shortened V by 3 bases and J by 1 base, and 9 bases separated the two germline ends. The CDR3 runs 14 residues. DNA of the CDR3: TGTGCCAGCAGTTTCATGGCAGGCCAAGAGACCCAGTACTTC. Its translation: CASSFMAGQETQYF.

The chain recombines TRBV27 with TRBJ2-7; D perhaps matches TRBD1 (6 bases). The V gene lost 8 bases and the J gene lost 2 bases, with 19 bases spanning the gap. Germline-derived CDR1 and CDR2 are MNHEY and SMNVEV (reference sequence). The CDR3 has 15 amino acids. The chain's CDR3 is CASGGGSRFTYEQYF. The CDR3 DNA is TGTGCCAGCGGGGGCGGTAGCAGGTTCACCTACGAGCAGTACTTC.